The source of this T cell receptor beta chain is a study of human T cells and chemical hapten exposure. Trimming shortened V by 3 bases and J by 0 bases, and 17 bases separated the two germline ends. CDR3 length equals 16 residues. CDR1 and CDR2 from the germline V gene are DFQATT and SNEGSKA (reference sequence). In regard to this clonotype: The antigen is unknown.

TCRdb reprocessed the RACE reads via MiXCR and lists one record per CDR3 protein. The table has around 120,000 distinct CDR3 sequences, less than 15% seen once. General study findings and limits: Sensitizing to DPC left TCRs with a frequency above 1 in 1000 unaltered. The presence of alopecia in the donors means their immune response may differ from healthy people's.

Time point indicated: pre-sensitization, week 0. Documented treatment: therapeutic diphenylcyclopropenone sensitization with weekly scalp DPC. Unfractionated whole blood served as the source for total RNA extraction. The source was whole blood, collected in connection with sensitization to the hapten diphenylcyclopropenone (DPC). The chain combines TRBV20-1 with TRBJ2-5, with a weak D call TRBD1 (6 bases). The receptor's source is a woman aged 18-29 years with alopecia areata. Some clones in this sample may be carry-over from other donors' samples. CDR3 coding DNA: TGCAGTGCTAGTCGATCAGGGGCCTATTACCAAGAGACCCAGTACTTC. Translating it yields CSASRSGAYYQETQYF.